This paragraph reports one T cell receptor beta chain. Per the original data handling: Scientists estimated how many nucleated cells there were by amplifying reference gene primers. Libraries were prepared by immunoSEQ multiplex PCR; TCRdb keeps only in-frame clonotypes and omits some of them. V and J calls and clone size are copied from that table; D and trimming were computed from the DNA. This table holds 150,000 to 180,000 clones, 60% to 85% found once. This sample stems from a study of blood T cell repertoires in COVID-19. Study-wide context: Sites across the United States, Italy and Spain contributed samples from acute and convalescent COVID-19. Sample material is recorded as cDNA or gDNA derived from T cells, B-cell-depleted T cells, or PBMCs.

The CDR3 runs to 15 residues. The trim removed 5 bases at V and 0 bases at J, leaving 3 bases unmatched. Germline loops: CDR1 SEHNR, CDR2 FQNEAQ (reference sequence). The sequenced material came from peripheral blood. V usage is TRBV7-9 and J usage is TRBJ1-3; 8 nucleotides match TRBD1. This TCR derives from a man aged 80 or over with acute or convalescent COVID-19. The CDR3 here is CASSQDRDSGNTIYF. CDR3 bases: TGTGCCAGCAGCCAGGACAGGGACTCTGGAAACACCATATATTTT. Filled out from reference TRBV7-9 and TRBJ1-3, the complete variable domain reads DTGVSQNPRHKITKRGQNVTFRCDPISEHNRLYWYRQTLGQGPEFLTYFQNEAQLEKSRLLSDRFSAERPKGSFSTLEIQRTEQGDSAMYLCASSQDRDSGNTIYFGEGSWLTVV.